This T cell receptor delta chain is drawn from a study of Vδ1+ human thymocytes (dated by TCRdb to 2017 to 2018). With regard to the full study: mRNA-level TRG and TRD CDR3 repertoires of highly purified Vdelta1+ thymocytes from young children were characterised as a data resource. The multiplex-based CDR3 amplicon strategy had previously been validated against 5'RACE-based CDR3 amplicon generation methods. What the study reported, not specific to this receptor: Although sort purity was high, approximately 20% of thymic TRD sequences were Vdelta2 (with a few Vdelta3), in contrast to the peripheral blood Vdelta1+ controls. Many TRG clonotypes were shared between donors (up to roughly 6.9x10^3), whereas TRD repertoires were essentially private (max 116 shared). Because no clustering by age or sex was observed, donors were not stratified by these variables in the analyses. Thymic TRG and TRD repertoires appeared highly polyclonal with Gaussian CDR3 length distributions, unlike oligoclonal peripheral blood repertoires. The authors advised highly purified populations and single-cell validation, since unexpected Vdelta2 sequences could cause misinterpretation of bulk repertoire data.

Thymic samples were depleted of alphabeta T cells, then CD3+ TCRVdelta1+ TCRVdelta2- thymocytes were FACS-sorted. A purity of roughly 96% to 99.6% was achieved for sorted Vdelta1+ thymocytes. Thymic specimens were obtained from about 8 paediatric patients, aged from 5 days to 15 months, who were undergoing corrective cardiac surgery. Thymic tissue was dispersed and mononuclear cells isolated on a Histopaque-1077 density gradient. Staining used anti-TCRVdelta1 clone TS8.2, anti-TCRVdelta2 clone B6, anti-CD3 clone HIT3a and anti-TCRalphabeta clone IP26 antibodies. To note about this clone: It has no known antigen specificity. Nothing much larger sits one base from this clone, and base qualities are not available.

The germline V gene specifies TSWWSYY as CDR1 and QGS as CDR2. Germline trimming: 2 bases from V, 1 base from J; junction bases outside gene matches: 7. The CDR3, from cysteine to phenylalanine, totals 16 residues. Only the CDR3 portion is preserved as DNA: 48 bases, with reading frame beginning at the first base. RNA extraction was performed with the RNeasy mini kit, and reverse transcription was done with Superscript III. Multiplex PCR was used to generate CDR3 amplicons, with pooled V-gene forward primers and a constant-region reverse primer carrying Illumina adaptor overhangs. After gel purification, the amplicons were indexed with Nextera index primers over eight extra PCR cycles and then purified using AMPure XP beads. Sequencing of the libraries was done on an Illumina MiSeq using paired-end 250 bp reads, dual indexing and a roughly 18% PhiX spike-in. Per the original workflow: FastQC was used to check read quality, and ea-utils fastq-join was used to merge TRG read pairs. IMGT/HighV-QUEST was used to annotate sequences, retaining only productive sequences with an unambiguous V-gene assignment, and each clonotype was defined by an identical CDR3 sequence. For downstream analysis, the tools were VDJtools 1.1.1, tcR 2.2.3, Treemap and vegan Shannon diversity in R 3.4.4. TCRdb reprocessed the public data with the CATT caller; entries with the same nucleotide sequence were combined afterwards. In this record, the V and J calls reflect TCRdb's handling and not the investigators' own analysis. The table for this sample lists 25,000 to 30,000 delta-chain clones; more than 6% of them were counted only once. The top ten clones comprise approximately 1% of the sample.

The sequenced sample was Vdelta1+ gamma-delta thymocytes from the thymus. What this sample's cell subset or site label stands for: FACS-sorted CD3+ TCRalphabeta- TCRVdelta1+ TCRVdelta2- thymocytes. The chain is made from TRDV1 and TRDJ1; the central 7 bases match TRDD3. The receptor was derived from a girl less than two years old who had congenital heart surgery. Here the CDR3 is given as CALGEEGIPFTDKLIF. The nucleotides are TGTGCTCTTGGGGAAGAAGGGATACCGTTCACCGATAAACTCATCTTT.